This TCR beta chain was profiled in a study of HIV-infected patients and healthy controls. The V and J ends lost 5 bases and 4 bases, in that order; junction bases with no gene match: 5. CDR3 length equals 15 residues. From germline, CDR1 is SGHTA and CDR2 FQGNSA. Around 530 ng RNA was reverse transcribed with alpha and beta constant-region primers. Separate chain-specific third strand synthesis with multiplexing indices produced the alpha and beta libraries. Second strand synthesis was primed from the SP2 site. A single record per CDR3 protein comes from TCRdb applying MiXCR to the 5' RACE reads. The sample shows 17,000 or so distinct CDR3 sequences, over 5% of them seen only once. Whole blood was used without fractionation, so all unsorted peripheral T cells were included. Roughly nine uninfected healthy donors were sampled as controls, four sampled twice approximately 13 weeks apart. RNA came from around 2.3 ml of peripheral blood.

This clonotype was detected many times. Its antigen is undetermined. Study results and caveats: In healthy controls, MAIT alpha CDR3s were common; in HIV+ repertoires, severely depleted.

The sample consisted of blood. The clonotype originates from an adult in good health. This chain uses TRBV7-2 with TRBJ1-3; 10 bases are a match to TRBD1. CDR3 DNA sequence: TGTGCCAGCAGCCGGGACAGGGGCACCGGAAACACCATATATTTT. It is translated as CASSRDRGTGNTIYF.